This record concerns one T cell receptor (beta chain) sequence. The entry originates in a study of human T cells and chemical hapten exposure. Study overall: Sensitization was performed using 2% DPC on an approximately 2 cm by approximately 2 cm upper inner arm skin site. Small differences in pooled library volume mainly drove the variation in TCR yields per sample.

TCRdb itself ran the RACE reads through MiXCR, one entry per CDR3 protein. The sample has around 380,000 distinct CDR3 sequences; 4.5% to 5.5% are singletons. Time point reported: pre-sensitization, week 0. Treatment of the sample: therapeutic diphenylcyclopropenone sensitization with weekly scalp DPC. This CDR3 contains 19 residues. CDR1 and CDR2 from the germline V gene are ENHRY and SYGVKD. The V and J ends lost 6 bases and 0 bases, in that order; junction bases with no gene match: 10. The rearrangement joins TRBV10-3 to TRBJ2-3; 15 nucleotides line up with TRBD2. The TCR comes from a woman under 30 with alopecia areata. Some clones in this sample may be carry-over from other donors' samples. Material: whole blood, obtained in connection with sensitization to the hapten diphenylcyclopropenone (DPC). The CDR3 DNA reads TGTGCCATCAGCCGGGGACTAGCGGGGGGCGGCGGTAGCACAGATACGCAGTATTTT. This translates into CAISRGLAGGGGSTDTQYF.